This T cell receptor (beta chain) was captured by sequencing in a study of T cell repertoires in cytomegalovirus infection. Across the study: HLA-B-restricted CMV epitopes that are well studied, plus recently identified HLA-C-restricted ones, were used by the study. Matching HLA type and CMV infection were both indicated by public TCR beta signatures. General study points: Identification of carriers of CMV plus the relevant HLA was performed using cumulative public TCR beta family frequency. The ex vivo response showed dominance by HLA-C-restricted CMV-specific TCR beta clonotypes.

TCRdb re-analysed the reads in MiXCR, keeping a single row per CDR3 protein. Altogether a few hundred thousand distinct CDR3 sequences are present, 20% to 30% being singletons, with the ten largest covering about 14%. Germline CDR1 MNHEY, CDR2 SMNVEV (reference sequence). The CDR3 is 15 amino acids. V dropped 5 bases and J dropped 0 bases, with 11 bases sitting between them. As regards this clonotype: Its antigen is unknown.

The origin of this receptor is a human donor in good health (CMV status not recorded). Some clones in this sample may be carry-over from other donors' samples. This specimen consisted of cultured PBMCs, obtained from culture after CMV antigen stimulation. V and J are TRBV27 and TRBJ2-1; perhaps TRBD2 as D (5 bases). The CDR3 sequence: CASSPSLVSYNEQFF. The CDR3 nucleotides read TGTGCCAGCAGTCCGTCACTAGTCTCCTACAATGAGCAGTTCTTC.